These T cell receptor beta chains were read from a single sample in a study of blood T cell repertoires in COVID-19. Sequencing used immunoSEQ multiplex PCR; TCRdb keeps in-frame clones, though not all of them. The sample contains around 120,000 clones, approximately 87% of which appear only once. The source material was peripheral blood. These receptors all stem from a woman in her 70s with acute or convalescent COVID-19. Both conserved end residues are part of each CDR3. Each record gives: D gene, V gene, clone size, CDR3 length, J gene, CDR3 DNA, CDR3 protein. A D gene is named only where the DNA matches it firmly. A row's size may be missing; if present it is once, few, many or a size class.

D gene: -
V gene: TRBV4-1
clone size: -
CDR3 length: 19
J gene: TRBJ1-6
CDR3 DNA: TGCGCCAGCAGCCAAGACTTTGGAGGGTGGGGCTCCTATAATTCACCCCTCCACTTT
CDR3 protein: CASSQDFGGWGSYNSPLHF

D gene: -
V gene: TRBV28
clone size: -
CDR3 length: 15
J gene: TRBJ2-7
CDR3 DNA: TGTGCCAGCAGCCGAGGGGGGGCCATGATAGCCGAGCAGTACTTC
CDR3 protein: CASSRGGAMIAEQYF

D gene: TRBD1
V gene: TRBV28
clone size: few
CDR3 length: 15
J gene: TRBJ2-5
CDR3 DNA: TGTGCCAGCAGTTTAAGGACAGGCCACCAAGAGACCCAGTACTTC
CDR3 protein: CASSLRTGHQETQYF

D gene: -
V gene: TRBV28
clone size: once
CDR3 length: 13
J gene: TRBJ1-2
CDR3 DNA: TGTGCCAGCAGTTTAGGGGGCAGGGATGGCTACACCTTC
CDR3 protein: CASSLGGRDGYTF

D gene: TRBD2
V gene: TRBV7-9
clone size: -
CDR3 length: 15
J gene: TRBJ2-2
CDR3 DNA: TGTGCCAGCAGCGGACTAGCGGGGAACACCGGGGAGCTGTTTTTT
CDR3 protein: CASSGLAGNTGELFF

D gene: -
V gene: TRBV3-1/TRBV3-2
clone size: -
CDR3 length: 14
J gene: TRBJ1-3
CDR3 DNA: TGTGCCAGCAAAAACGGGGGAACTGGAAACACCATATATTTT
CDR3 protein: CASKNGGTGNTIYF

D gene: TRBD1
V gene: TRBV15
clone size: -
CDR3 length: 15
J gene: TRBJ1-1
CDR3 DNA: TGTGCCACCAGCAGACTGGGACAGGGAAAACGTGAAGCTTTCTTT
CDR3 protein: CATSRLGQGKREAFF

D gene: -
V gene: TRBV2
clone size: -
CDR3 length: 16
J gene: TRBJ2-3
CDR3 DNA: TGTGCCAGCAGTGACCCTATTATATCTAGCACAGATACGCAGTATTTT
CDR3 protein: CASSDPIISSTDTQYF

D gene: TRBD2
V gene: TRBV29-1
clone size: -
CDR3 length: 18
J gene: TRBJ2-1
CDR3 DNA: TGCAGCGTTCCAGGACTAGCGGGGGGGCCCGTGACCTACAATGAGCAGTTCTTC
CDR3 protein: CSVPGLAGGPVTYNEQFF

D gene: -
V gene: TRBV6-5
clone size: once
CDR3 length: 12
J gene: TRBJ1-6
CDR3 DNA: TGTGCCAGCAGTTACGAGGGATCACCCCTCCACTTT
CDR3 protein: CASSYEGSPLHF

D gene: TRBD2
V gene: TRBV2
clone size: -
CDR3 length: 14
J gene: TRBJ2-1
CDR3 DNA: TGTGCCTCCTTGATGTATACTAGCGGGGGGCCGGAGTTCTTC
CDR3 protein: CASLMYTSGGPEFF

D gene: TRBD1
V gene: TRBV28
clone size: -
CDR3 length: 15
J gene: TRBJ1-3
CDR3 DNA: TGTGCCAGCAGTGATCCGACAGGGTTAGGAAACACCATATATTTT
CDR3 protein: CASSDPTGLGNTIYF

D gene: -
V gene: TRBV6-1
clone size: -
CDR3 length: 14
J gene: TRBJ1-1
CDR3 DNA: TGTGCCAGCAGTGAAGCGCTAGGGAACACTGAAGCTTTCTTT
CDR3 protein: CASSEALGNTEAFF

D gene: TRBD1
V gene: TRBV6-6
clone size: few
CDR3 length: 16
J gene: TRBJ1-1
CDR3 DNA: TGTGCCAGCAGTCGAAGCCGACAGGGACGGAACACTGAAGCTTTCTTT
CDR3 protein: CASSRSRQGRNTEAFF

D gene: -
V gene: TRBV28
clone size: -
CDR3 length: 14
J gene: TRBJ1-2
CDR3 DNA: TGTGCCAGCAGTTTCGGGGTCGGGCTTTATGGCTACACCTTC
CDR3 protein: CASSFGVGLYGYTF

D gene: TRBD1
V gene: TRBV5-1
clone size: -
CDR3 length: 14
J gene: TRBJ1-5
CDR3 DNA: TGCGCCAGCAGCGGACAGGGGAACAATCAGCCCCAGCATTTT
CDR3 protein: CASSGQGNNQPQHF

D gene: -
V gene: TRBV27
clone size: -
CDR3 length: 13
J gene: TRBJ1-2
CDR3 DNA: TGTGCCAGCAGCAGGGATTCTGGCTATGGCTACACCTTC
CDR3 protein: CASSRDSGYGYTF

D gene: -
V gene: TRBV19
clone size: -
CDR3 length: 15
J gene: TRBJ1-1
CDR3 DNA: TGTGCCAGTAGTATTCTAGGGGTGGCGAACACTGAAGCTTTCTTT
CDR3 protein: CASSILGVANTEAFF